The entry that follows covers one T cell receptor (beta chain) sequence. The sample belongs to a study of blood T cell repertoires in COVID-19. The method was immunoSEQ multiplex PCR; TCRdb's version includes in-frame clones alone and lacks a portion of them. The sample holds some 89,000 clones, roughly 80% seen once. Trimming stripped 4 bases from V and 5 bases from J, with 14 bases between. In germline, CDR1 is SGHAT, CDR2 FQNNGV. The CDR3 totals 14 residues. This receptor was taken from a man in his sixties or seventies with acute or convalescent COVID-19. The V call is TRBV11-2, the J call TRBJ1-2; D gene unclear. Sequencing was carried out using peripheral blood. CDR3 nucleotide sequence: TGTGCCAGCAGCTCCCCGGGAGGGAGGTATGGCTACACCTTC. This translates into CASSSPGGRYGYTF.